The present TCR beta chain was sequenced within a study of blood T cell repertoires in COVID-19 (dated by TCRdb to 2020 to 2021). With respect to the entire study: Samples from collaborators originated in the United States, Italy and Spain and spanned both the acute and convalescent phases of COVID-19. The prospective study material was composed of cDNA or gDNA derived from T cells, B-cell-depleted T cells, or PBMCs. Deeply sampled blood TCRbeta repertoires from subjects exposed to, actively infected with, or recovered from COVID-19 were included in the dataset. The repertoires were released in a freely available public database intended as a resource for research on the immune response to SARS-CoV-2. The samples were drawn from two sources: the first 160 participants of the ongoing ImmuneRACE study, and 950 to 1,500 subjects contributed by 6 global collaborators. A de-identified subject ID, COVID-19 status, age in years and sex were almost always included in the sample metadata. HLA class I and class II types, where available, came from metadata supplied by the sample provider rather than from assay-based typing. The study at large found these results: The amount of clinical and demographic metadata varied by source and participant and was provided uncurated.

At one collaborating source in Seattle, patients were enrolled during active infection and were followed longitudinally through the course of disease. The collaborating institutions used their own protocols to collect whole blood in K2EDTA tubes. For TCRbeta analysis, collaborators shipped samples as frozen whole blood, isolated PBMCs, or DNA extracted from either of those sample types. This clone showed up just a few times. Its cognate antigen has yet to be identified. No clone much larger than this one lies a single base away; base qualities are absent. The immunoSEQ Assay, a bias-controlled multiplex PCR, was used to amplify TCRbeta CDR3 regions from genomic DNA. As for how the authors treated the data: The number of nucleated cells in each sample was estimated from the amplification of reference gene primers within the assay. To quantify the absolute abundance of each unique TCRbeta CDR3 rearrangement, sequence reads were collapsed and filtered. For each sample, productive Simpson clonality was calculated as the square root of Simpson's diversity index across productive rearrangements. Held by TCRdb, this immuneACCESS table contains in-frame sequences only and omits some clones. Under half of the omission traces to an unresolved V gene where checked; the cause of the rest is unknown. Clone size and the V and J calls come from that table; the DNA yielded D and trimming. The table for this sample lists about 270,000 clones; approximately 86% of them were counted only once. The top ten clones comprise around 14% of the sample.

The TCR originated in a woman in her sixties or seventies with COVID-19, enrolled during active disease. The sample consisted of peripheral blood.

The base sequence is TGTGCCAGCTCAAGGGACAGCTATAATTCACCCCTCCACTTT. It specifies CASSRDSYNSPLHF. The V gene is TRBV18 and the J gene is TRBJ1-6; the junction holds 7 bases that match TRBD1. CDR1 and CDR2 were assigned from the germline V gene as KGHSH and LQKENI. CDR3 length: 14 amino acids, cysteine to phenylalanine. The CDR3 DNA has 42 bases and is translated from base 1. Trimming leaves V shorter by 5 bases and J shorter by 3 bases, with the junction holding 1 base beyond the gene matches.